The 15 T cell receptor beta chains below come from one sample, sequenced in a study of T cells in Graves' hyperthyroidism and ophthalmopathy. The investigators amplified TCR beta CDR3 regions from RNA transcripts. The HTBI primer set served for first-round RT-PCR of the TCR CDR3. TCRdb ran MiXCR on the multiplex PCR reads and lists one entry per CDR3 protein. The table lists about half a million distinct CDR3 sequences, around 20% of them singletons, with approximately 48% in the top ten. The specimen was blood. Source of these receptors: a man aged 40-49 years with Graves' ophthalmopathy.

Ten or more counts support this clonotype. The gene calls are TRBV5-1 and TRBJ2-3, with 9 bases identical to TRBD1. Trimming removed 0 bases from V and 3 bases from J; junction bases left unmatched: 2. The CDR3 totals 15 residues. Germline loops: CDR1 SGHRS, CDR2 YFSETQ. In DNA form, the CDR3 reads TGCGCCAGCAGCTTGGAGGGGACAGGGACAGATACGCAGTATTTT. It yields the protein CASSLEGTGTDTQYF. Complete variable domain (other parts from reference TRBV5-1 and TRBJ2-3): KAGVTQTPRYLIKTRGQQVTLSCSPISGHRSVSWYQQTPGQGLQFLFEYFSETQRNKGNFPGRFSGRQFSNSRSEMNVSTLELGDSALYLCASSLEGTGTDTQYFGPGTRLTVL.

This rearrangement joins TRBV20-1 to TRBJ1-1; TRBD1 matches at 8 bases. This CDR3 contains 13 residues. The V gene end was trimmed by 0 bases and the J gene end by 11 bases; junction bases not matched to a gene: 8. CDR1 is DFQATT and CDR2 is SNEGSKA in the germline V gene (reference sequence). The CDR3 sequence: CSARDNYRGSAFF. The DNA of the CDR3 is TGCAGTGCTAGAGATAATTACAGGGGGTCCGCTTTCTTT.

This clonotype showed up just a few times. V gene TRBV6-5 combines with J gene TRBJ2-7; D uncertain. Germline CDR1 is MNHEY and CDR2 is SVGAGI. Trimming left V 2 bases short and J 4 bases short, with 9 bases between. The CDR3 spans 13 residues. CDR3 DNA sequence: TGTGCCAGCAGTTACCCCCCGAGGTACGAGCAGTACTTC. Its protein product is CASSYPPRYEQYF.

The V call is TRBV12-5, the J call TRBJ2-1, with TRBD2 identical over 11 bases. Germline-derived CDR1 and CDR2 are LGHNT and FRNRAP. Trimming took 0 bases from V and 10 from J; bases not matched to a gene: 8. The CDR3 is 16 residues long. CDR3 bases: TGTGCTAGTGGTTTGGTAAGGCTAGCGGGAGGAGGCGAGCAGTTCTTC. It is translated as CASGLVRLAGGGEQFF.

This clonotype was counted many times. The V call is TRBV11-2, the J call TRBJ2-4, with D unresolved. The CDR3 has 18 amino acids. V was trimmed by 1 base and J by 1 base, leaving 17 bases between them. CDR1 and CDR2 from the germline V gene are SGHAT and FQNNGV. As DNA, the CDR3 is TGTGCCAGCAGCTTAGGACCCCAGCCCGAAGTTGCCAAAAACATTCAGTACTTC. This encodes CASSLGPQPEVAKNIQYF.

This chain links TRBV7-9 with TRBJ2-5, with a possible D match to TRBD1 (5 bases). Deletions cut 3 bases from V and 2 bases from J, with 25 bases between. There are 19 residues in the CDR3. Per the germline V gene, CDR1 is SEHNR and CDR2 is FQNEAQ (reference sequence). In DNA form, the CDR3 reads TGTGCCAGCAGCTTTAGGCCCGGGTCAGGGCCTGGCCGACAAGAGACCCAGTACTTC. Translated, it gives CASSFRPGSGPGRQETQYF.

The CDR3: CASSPGQGIAIYF. CDR3 nucleotide sequence: TGTGCCAGCAGCCCCGGACAGGGTATAGCCATATATTTT. V gene TRBV12-3 or TRBV12-4 combines with J gene TRBJ1-3, with 8 bases aligning to TRBD1. The V segment lost 6 bases and the J segment 11 bases; nucleotides outside the gene matches: 9. The CDR3 loop spans 13 amino acids.

This clonotype showed up just a few times. This chain links TRBV5-1 with TRBJ2-1, with 9 bases fitting TRBD1. The CDR3 is 16 amino acids. V was pared by 0 bases and J by 2 bases, with 3 bases of the junction left unmatched. Looked up from germline, CDR1 is SGHRS and CDR2 is YFSETQ. The CDR3 nucleotides are TGCGCCAGCAGCTTGGGAGACAGGGGGGCCTACAATGAGCAGTTCTTC. It is translated as CASSLGDRGAYNEQFF.

In its sample, this clonotype was seen many times. This chain links TRBV30 with TRBJ1-1; possible D gene TRBD1, 5 bases. The V and J ends lost 3 bases and 7 bases respectively, with 15 bases between them. CDR3 length equals 13 residues. Germline loops: CDR1 GTSNPN, CDR2 SVGIG (reference sequence). DNA for the CDR3: TGTGCCTGGAGCATAGTGGGGGGAAGTGAAGCTTTCTTT. It encodes CAWSIVGGSEAFF.

The chain combines TRBV20-1 with TRBJ1-6, with 7 bases matching TRBD1. CDR1 and CDR2 (germline): DFQATT, SNEGSKA (reference sequence). Trimming cost V 6 bases and J 0 bases; bases outside gene matches: 5. This CDR3 spans 15 amino acids. CDR3 amino acids: CSAGQLSSYNSPLHF. CDR3 coding DNA: TGCAGTGCGGGACAGCTAAGCTCCTATAATTCACCCCTCCACTTT.

The chain uses TRBV7-9 and TRBJ2-1, with TRBD1 matching 8 bases. The germline CDR1 and CDR2 sequences are SEHNR and FQNEAQ (reference sequence). The CDR3 runs 16 residues. V lost 4 bases, J lost 7 bases, and 12 bases stayed unmatched. In DNA, the CDR3 is TGTGCCAGCAGCTCGGGAGACAGGGGCGTTTCAAATGAGCAGTTCTTC. It translates to CASSSGDRGVSNEQFF.

The chain carries TRBV5-8 and TRBJ1-1; D is perhaps TRBD1 (6 bases). There are 13 residues in the CDR3. V lost 0 bases and J lost 8, with 11 bases in between. CDR1 and CDR2 (germline): SGHTS, YDEGEE. The CDR3 region has the DNA TGTGCCAGCAGCTTGGATTACGGACAGGAAGCTTTCTTT. It translates to CASSLDYGQEAFF.

This clonotype has a count of ten or more. The chain is built from TRBV27 and TRBJ1-2; TRBD1 matches 9 bases. The trim removed 5 bases at V and 4 bases at J, leaving 2 bases unmatched. This CDR3 is 13 amino acids long. In germline, CDR1 is MNHEY, CDR2 SMNVEV (reference sequence). The CDR3 coding sequence is TGTGCCAGCAGTCTGGACAGGGGCTATGGCTACACCTTC. This gives the protein CASSLDRGYGYTF.

V gene TRBV27 combines with J gene TRBJ2-3; D is undetermined. Trimming stripped 8 bases from V and 4 bases from J, with 10 bases between. The CDR3 runs to 12 residues. Germline CDR1 reads MNHEY; CDR2 reads SMNVEV (reference sequence). The CDR3 DNA reads TGTGCCAGCGGCAGGTTATCAGATACGCAGTATTTT. Its protein product is CASGRLSDTQYF.

The chain employs TRBV30 and TRBJ2-7; TRBD1 matches at 9 bases. Germline CDR1 is GTSNPN and CDR2 is SVGIG (reference sequence). J was trimmed by 0 bases and V by 6 bases; bases with no gene match: 3. The CDR3 has 13 amino acids. DNA of the CDR3: TGTGCCTGCCCGGGACAGGGCTCCTACGAGCAGTACTTC. The encoded protein is CACPGQGSYEQYF. The full variable domain, with the rest looked up from reference TRBV30 and TRBJ2-7, is SQTIHQWPATLVQPVGSPLSLECTVEGTSNPNLYWYRQAAGRGLQLLFYSVGIGQISSEVPQNLSASRPQDRQFILSSKKLLLSDSGFYLCACPGQGSYEQYFGPGTRLTVT.